This TCR beta chain was obtained from a study of cytomegalovirus exposure and HLA in healthy donors. Study details: Early release data held about 85 million unique TCRs from HLA-typed donors.

To note about this clone: Its antigen is currently unknown.

Study-wide results and limits: A previous analysis found most TCR beta V segments productive roughly 87% or roughly 30% of the time.

The CDR3 length is 13 residues. Trimming removed 8 bases from V and 1 base from J; junction bases left unmatched: 3. Germline loops: CDR1 MDHEN, CDR2 SYDVKM. The study ran its PCR with 60 Vbeta and 13 Jbeta primers. Only in-frame clones appear in the TCRdb table, and some are missing; sequencing was by immunoSEQ multiplex PCR. Of 120,000 or so clones in the sample, over 70% were seen once. The TCR originated in a woman aged 45-65 years in good health and CMV-seropositive. The sequencing sample was made of PBMCs. The chain employs TRBV28 and TRBJ1-1; 8 nucleotides align to TRBD1. The chain's CDR3 is CASPGTGNTEAFF. As DNA, the CDR3 is TGTGCCAGCCCGGGGACAGGGAACACTGAAGCTTTCTTT.